This T cell receptor (beta chain) is from a study of shared T cell receptors in the human thymus. V was cut by 0 bases and J by 4 bases, with 18 bases left in between. This CDR3 has 18 residues. Per the germline V gene, CDR1 is MGHRA and CDR2 is YSYEKL. Profiled with immunoSEQ multiplex PCR; TCRdb holds only in-frame clones, not every one. The repertoire holds under 850,000 clones, with 88% as singletons. The same data also went into a second study, on human thymus T cells.

The sequence was collected from a boy in the first two years of life with a congenital heart defect. This chain connects TRBV4-1 to TRBJ2-2; TRBD1 is a possible D gene (6 bases). The material sequenced was thymocytes. The CDR3 sequence is CASSQEFSRGGFTGELFF. The CDR3 DNA follows: TGCGCCAGCAGCCAAGAGTTCTCCAGGGGCGGGTTCACCGGGGAGCTGTTTTTT.